These 26 T cell receptor beta chains were all obtained from the same sample, sequenced in a study of blood T cell repertoires in COVID-19. Using immunoSEQ multiplex PCR, the repertoire was profiled, and TCRdb retains in-frame clones only, with some absent. The sample carries under 250,000 clones, 88% recorded once. The specimen was PBMCs or T cells enriched from blood (not recorded which). All receptors derive from a woman aged 25-40 years who had been exposed to COVID-19.

This rearrangement joins TRBV7-6 to TRBJ2-5, with 8 bases lining up with TRBD2. The CDR3 runs to 18 residues. Germline trimming cut 5 bases from V and 2 bases from J; bases unmatched to any gene: 16. Germline CDR1 reads SGHVS; CDR2 reads FNYEAQ. The DNA for the CDR3 is TGTGCCAGCAGCCAAGACGGAAGATTGGCGGGGGGACAAGAGACCCAGTACTTC. Translating it yields CASSQDGRLAGGQETQYF.

On this clone: Other nucleotide sequences in the sample specify the same CDR3. This chain connects TRBV5-6 to TRBJ2-6, with D possibly TRBD1 on 5 matching bases. The CDR3 is 15 residues long. CDR1 is SGHDT, CDR2 YYEEEE, per germline. V was pared by 1 base and J by 0 bases, with 5 bases between. The CDR3, as DNA: TGTGCCAGCAGCTTGAGGGGCTCTGGGGCCAACGTCCTGACTTTC. This codes for CASSLRGSGANVLTF.

CDR3 coding DNA: TGCGCCAGCAGCCAAGCGAACATGGGACTGAACACCGGGGAGCTGTTTTTT. It codes for CASSQANMGLNTGELFF. V and J are TRBV4-1 and TRBJ2-2, with D maybe TRBD2 (6 bases). V was shortened by 1 base and J by 1 base, with 13 bases between the two germline ends. Germline CDR1 MGHRA, CDR2 YSYEKL. The CDR3 is 17 residues long.

On this clone itself: Within the sample, other DNA sequences also encode this same CDR3. The chain recombines TRBV5-1 with TRBJ1-5; D is undetermined. V lost 0 bases and J lost 2, with 6 bases in between. Looked up from germline, CDR1 is SGHRS and CDR2 is YFSETQ. The CDR3 is 14 residues long. This CDR3 is CASSLGGGNQPQHF. CDR3 DNA sequence: TGCGCCAGCAGCTTGGGCGGCGGCAATCAGCCCCAGCATTTT. The entire variable domain, with the rest obtained from reference TRBV5-1 and TRBJ1-5, is as follows: KAGVTQTPRYLIKTRGQQVTLSCSPISGHRSVSWYQQTPGQGLQFLFEYFSETQRNKGNFPGRFSGRQFSNSRSEMNVSTLELGDSALYLCASSLGGGNQPQHFGDGTRLSIL.

The chain recombines TRBV19 with TRBJ2-2; TRBD2 aligns across 8 bases. Germline loops: CDR1 LNHDA, CDR2 SQIVND (reference sequence). The trim removed 1 base at V and 7 bases at J, leaving 11 bases unmatched. This CDR3 comprises 17 residues. CDR3 loop: CASSIVPAGERGGELFF. CDR3 nucleotide sequence: TGTGCCAGTAGTATAGTCCCAGCGGGAGAAAGGGGCGGGGAGCTGTTTTTT.

This clone has a handful of counts. V gene TRBV30 combines with J gene TRBJ1-5; 8 nucleotides match TRBD1. The CDR3 contains 13 residues. In germline, CDR1 is GTSNPN, CDR2 SVGIG (reference sequence). Unmatched junction bases numbered 3, after V lost 2 bases and J lost 6 bases. The CDR3 coding sequence is TGTGCCTGGAGTCAGGGGGCCGCTCAGCCCCAGCATTTT. Translated, it gives CAWSQGAAQPQHF. Full variable domain (rest looked up from reference TRBV30 and TRBJ1-5): SQTIHQWPATLVQPVGSPLSLECTVEGTSNPNLYWYRQAAGRGLQLLFYSVGIGQISSEVPQNLSASRPQDRQFILSSKKLLLSDSGFYLCAWSQGAAQPQHFGDGTRLSIL.

The chain combines TRBV12-5 with TRBJ1-5; a weak D match, TRBD1 (6 bases). The CDR3 covers 18 residues. Germline lookup yields CDR1 LGHNT and CDR2 FRNRAP. V lost 0 bases and J lost 0, with 15 bases in between. DNA of the CDR3: TGTGCTAGTGGTTTGGTATCCCCCCGGACAGATAGCAATCAGCCCCAGCATTTT. It encodes CASGLVSPRTDSNQPQHF.

The chain recombines TRBV12-3 or TRBV12-4 with TRBJ2-5, with a tentative D call TRBD2 (5 bases). The CDR3 loop spans 13 amino acids. Trimming pared 5 bases from V and 5 bases from J, leaving 12 bases between. CDR3 in amino acids: CASSTERRETQYF. For the CDR3, the DNA is TGTGCCAGCAGTACGGAGCGGCGGGAGACCCAGTACTTC.

This sequence joins TRBV27 and TRBJ2-7, with a possible D match to TRBD2 (5 bases). V lost 7 bases and J lost 3, with 25 bases in between. Germline CDR1 is MNHEY and CDR2 is SMNVEV (reference sequence). The CDR3 loop spans 17 amino acids. CDR3 DNA: TGTGCCAGCACCCCCTTCGGGCCGGAAGCGGCGGTCTACGAGCAGTACTTC. It codes for CASTPFGPEAAVYEQYF.

The chain is built from TRBV5-5 and TRBJ2-7; the match to TRBD1 covers 10 bases. CDR3 length equals 14 residues. V shed 3 bases and J 5 bases; nucleotides not matched to a gene: 5. In germline, CDR1 is SGHKS, CDR2 YYEKEE (reference sequence). CDR3 sequence reads: CASSWDRGGDEQYF. As DNA, the CDR3 is TGTGCCAGCAGCTGGGACAGGGGAGGCGACGAGCAGTACTTC.

The rearrangement uses TRBV30 and TRBJ1-5, with D maybe TRBD1 (6 bases). The CDR3 totals 15 residues. Germline V gene data show CDR1 as GTSNPN and CDR2 as SVGIG (reference sequence). The V end was cut by 2 bases, the J end by 3 bases, with 14 bases between. CDR3 in amino acids: CAWSPIDRINQPQHF. In nucleotides, the CDR3 is TGTGCCTGGAGTCCTATAGACAGGATCAATCAGCCCCAGCATTTT.

The chain uses TRBV2 and TRBJ1-2, with D uncertain. The germline gives CDR1 SNHLY, CDR2 FYNNEI. The CDR3 extends over 11 amino acids. V was clipped by 8 bases and J by 1 base, with 5 bases between them. The CDR3 bases are TGTGCCAGCGCTAGTAACTATGGCTACACCTTC. This codes for CASASNYGYTF.

The V gene is TRBV9, the J gene TRBJ2-2; 7 bases align to TRBD1. CDR1 SGDLS and CDR2 YYNGEE come from the germline V gene. V trimming: 3 bases; J trimming: 5 bases; junction bases outside the gene matches: 4. The CDR3 has 14 amino acids. The CDR3 DNA is TGTGCCAGCAGCGCACGACAGGGAACCGGGGAGCTGTTTTTT. It codes for CASSARQGTGELFF.

This clone was picked up a small number of times. The chain couples TRBV27 to TRBJ1-1; D unclear. The germline V and J ends were trimmed by 5 bases and 1 base, with 8 bases remaining between them. CDR1 and CDR2 (germline): MNHEY, SMNVEV (reference sequence). This CDR3 contains 13 residues. CDR3 in amino acids: CASSGGSNTEAFF. CDR3 sequence (DNA): TGTGCCAGCAGTGGAGGGTCGAACACTGAAGCTTTCTTT.

V is TRBV10-2 and J is TRBJ2-7; 7 bases line up with TRBD1. Germline trimming cut 4 bases from V and 3 bases from J; bases unmatched to any gene: 9. This CDR3 region has 15 residues. The germline V gene has CDR1 WSHSY and CDR2 SAAADI. The CDR3 is CASSGTGRSIYEQYF. The CDR3, as DNA: TGCGCCAGCAGTGGGACAGGAAGGTCTATCTACGAGCAGTACTTC.

This clone was recorded only once. J is TRBJ2-5 and V is TRBV5-1; 7 bases fit TRBD1. The length of the CDR3 is 13 residues. Looked up from germline, CDR1 is SGHRS and CDR2 is YFSETQ. J was trimmed by 2 bases and V by 4 bases; bases with no gene match: 2. In DNA form, the CDR3 reads TGCGCCAGCAGCCCGGGACAGCAAGAGACCCAGTACTTC. It codes for CASSPGQQETQYF.

This clone was observed a few times. V usage is TRBV7-9 and J usage is TRBJ2-7; D perhaps matches TRBD2 (5 bases). The CDR3 is 14 amino acids. Germline V gives CDR1 SEHNR, CDR2 FQNEAQ (reference sequence). V was pared by 2 bases and J by 3 bases, with 11 bases between. This chain's CDR3 is CASSLSGLFYEQYF. The DNA of the CDR3 is TGTGCCAGCAGCTTATCCGGACTCTTCTACGAGCAGTACTTC.

The chain joins TRBV10-2 to TRBJ2-7; 9 bases map to TRBD2. The ends lost 5 bases at V and 5 bases at J; junction bases unmatched: 4. The length of the CDR3 is 13 residues. CDR1 is WSHSY, CDR2 SAAADI, per germline. The DNA of the CDR3 is TGCGCCAGCAGTTTGGCGGGAGGGGACGAGCAGTACTTC. Protein product: CASSLAGGDEQYF.

The gene calls are TRBV12-3 or TRBV12-4 and TRBJ1-4; TRBD1 aligns across 11 bases. J gave up 10 bases and V 6 bases, and 1 base lay outside the gene matches. There are 12 residues in the CDR3. The CDR3 coding sequence is TGTGCCAGCAGGGGGACAGGGGGAAAACTGTTTTTT. This gives the protein CASRGTGGKLFF.

This clone was seen only once. The rearrangement links TRBV20-1 to TRBJ2-1; 7 nucleotides agree with TRBD2. The CDR3 contains 14 residues. J lost 6 bases, V lost 3 bases, and 8 bases had no gene match. Per germline, CDR1 DFQATT and CDR2 SNEGSKA (reference sequence). CDR3 in DNA: TGCAGTGCTAGTTTCCGGCGGGAGCCCAATGAGCAGTTCTTC. This sequence encodes CSASFRREPNEQFF.

CDR3 bases: TGTGCCAGCAGCTCCCTACAGGGGGGGCCCCAGGGCTACACCTTC. Translation gives CASSSLQGGPQGYTF. The chain recombines TRBV11-2 with TRBJ1-2; 8 nucleotides match TRBD1. V trimming: 4 bases; J trimming: 8 bases; junction bases outside the gene matches: 12. The CDR3 is made up of 15 amino acids. Germline CDR1 SGHAT, CDR2 FQNNGV.

The rearrangement uses TRBV19 and TRBJ1-4; 8 positions match TRBD1. Germline V gene sequence: CDR1 LNHDA, CDR2 SQIVND (reference sequence). CDR3 length: 15 residues. After removal of 10 bases from V and 3 bases from J, the junction contained 10 bases not matched to a gene. The CDR3 sequence is CATTTGARANEKLFF. The CDR3 DNA is TGTGCCACCACGACAGGGGCGCGGGCTAATGAAAAACTGTTTTTT.

The chain combines TRBV19 with TRBJ2-2, with a tentative D call TRBD2 (5 bases). The V end was cut by 2 bases, the J end by 3 bases, with 10 bases between. Germline assignment: CDR1 LNHDA and CDR2 SQIVND (reference sequence). The CDR3 sequence is 15 residues long. CDR3 in amino acids: CASSITGYDTGELFF. CDR3 sequence (DNA): TGTGCCAGTAGTATAACGGGGTATGACACCGGGGAGCTGTTTTTT.

The chain has TRBV4-1 and TRBJ2-7; maybe TRBD2 (5 bases). The CDR3 is 12 amino acids. Trimming took 3 bases from V and 6 from J, leaving 9 bases between them. CDR1 MGHRA and CDR2 YSYEKL come from the germline V gene. The CDR3 DNA follows: TGCGCCAGCAGCCAGGGGAGTAGCGAGCAGTACTTC. Its protein is CASSQGSSEQYF.

The rearrangement uses TRBV10-3 and TRBJ1-5, with 8 bases identical to TRBD1. The V segment lost 3 bases and the J segment 4 bases; nucleotides outside the gene matches: 5. This CDR3 spans 15 amino acids. Germline CDR1 ENHRY, CDR2 SYGVKD. CDR3 region: CAISDFRGPNQPQHF. The CDR3 DNA reads TGTGCCATCAGTGATTTCAGGGGGCCTAATCAGCCCCAGCATTTT.

V usage is TRBV27 and J usage is TRBJ2-1, with TRBD2 as a possible D gene (6 bases). Trimming took 11 bases from V and 2 from J, leaving 10 bases between them. This CDR3 region has 12 residues. The germline V gene encodes CDR1 MNHEY and CDR2 SMNVEV (reference sequence). In DNA, the CDR3 is TGTGCCGTCGGGGGAGCCTACAATGAGCAGTTCTTC. Residues: CAVGGAYNEQFF.